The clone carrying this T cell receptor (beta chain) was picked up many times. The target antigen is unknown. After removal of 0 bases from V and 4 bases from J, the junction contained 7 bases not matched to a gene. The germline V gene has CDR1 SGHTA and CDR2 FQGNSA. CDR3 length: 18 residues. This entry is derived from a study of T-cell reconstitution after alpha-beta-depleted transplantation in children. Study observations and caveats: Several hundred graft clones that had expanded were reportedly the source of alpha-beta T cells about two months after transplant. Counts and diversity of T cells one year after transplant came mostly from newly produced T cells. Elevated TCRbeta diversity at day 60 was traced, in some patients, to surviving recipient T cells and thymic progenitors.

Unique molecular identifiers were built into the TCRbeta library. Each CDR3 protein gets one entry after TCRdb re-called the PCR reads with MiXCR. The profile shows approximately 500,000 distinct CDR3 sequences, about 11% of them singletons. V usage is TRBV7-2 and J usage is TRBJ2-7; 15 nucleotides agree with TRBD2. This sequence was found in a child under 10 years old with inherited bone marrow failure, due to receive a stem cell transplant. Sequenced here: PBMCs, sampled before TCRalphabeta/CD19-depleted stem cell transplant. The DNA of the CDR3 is TGTGCCAGCAGCTTAGCCAGGACTAGCGGGAGGGCCGGTTACGAGCAGTACTTC. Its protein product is CASSLARTSGRAGYEQYF.